The clone carrying this TCR beta chain was counted only a few times. These data are taken from a study of beta chain features in type 1 diabetes. Sequenced material consisted of expressed TCRB transcripts (all of the isolated RNA was reverse transcribed). The method was immunoSEQ multiplex PCR; TCRdb's version includes in-frame clones alone and lacks a portion of them. The sample has about 930,000 clones; around a sixth are singletons. Germline V CDR1 and CDR2: SGHAT, FQNNGV. This CDR3 has 15 residues. Between the trimmed V and J ends, which lost 1 base and 4 bases, there was a span of 13 bases. V is TRBV11-2 and J is TRBJ1-2; D is undetermined. The origin of this receptor is a woman aged 18-29 years in good health. The specimen was naive CD4+ T cells from blood. CDR3 protein: CASSLGKGPLYGYTF. For the CDR3, the DNA is TGTGCCAGCAGCTTAGGGAAGGGTCCCCTCTATGGCTACACCTTC.